This TCR beta chain was recorded in a study of long-term antiretroviral therapy in people with HIV. Concerning this clone itself: Its antigen is unknown. At one end the junction does not follow the germline gene, possibly because of a read error.

Assay version v3.0 of immunoSEQ was used, and it was run at survey level. Only in-frame clones appear in the TCRdb table, and some are missing; sequencing was by immunoSEQ multiplex PCR. The sample has roughly 18,000 clones; around 81% are singletons. Notes on the study in general: Dominating the repertoire at all time points were the clones that expanded before ART. Collection of the blood took place between the mid-2000s and the late 2010s. The ART regimens in use then may have been less effective than current ones.

From germline, CDR1 is LGHNA and CDR2 YNFKEQ. This CDR3 region has 14 residues. Sequenced material: unsorted PBMCs, taken 2.2 years after starting antiretroviral therapy. The chain links TRBV4-2 to TRBJ2-5, with D perhaps being TRBD1 or TRBD2 (5 bases each). This sequence originates from a man aged 50 or older with HIV. CDR3 coding DNA: TGTGCCAGCAGCCAAGCCAGGCCTGTGGGACCCCACCACTTC. This gives the protein CASSQARPVGPHHF.